The clone carrying this T cell receptor (beta chain) counts as medium-sized by frequency. This specimen belongs to a study of synovial regulatory T cells in juvenile arthritis. Each patient with active arthritis gave synovial fluid along with matched peripheral blood. FOXP3 TSDR demethylation in synovial Tregs matched blood and healthy-donor Tregs. Here immunoSEQ multiplex PCR was the method, and the copy in TCRdb shows in-frame clones only, minus some. This table lists a few thousand clones. CDR1 and CDR2 (germline): MNHEY, SVGAGI. The CDR3 covers 14 residues. DNA is not recorded here. The sample consisted of Treg cells from the synovium. The chain links TRBV6-5 to TRBJ2-7; TCRdb returns TRBD1, unconfirmable since there is no DNA. The TCR was taken from a donor aged 2-29 years with juvenile idiopathic arthritis. This CDR3 is CASTKTGGAYEQYF.